These 28 T cell receptor beta chains came from one sample sequenced in a study of a mutant IDH1 vaccine in newly diagnosed glioma. Clones were sequenced by immunoSEQ multiplex PCR, and TCRdb holds only the in-frame ones, with some missing. The profile shows some 100,000 clones, 83% of them singletons. Time point defined: baseline, week 1 (first vaccination visit). Regarding treatment: pre-vaccination baseline after standard-of-care therapy. The sequences come from PBMCs, collected from a glioma patient treated with radiotherapy, temozolomide or both. These receptors all stem from a woman aged 45-60 years with glioma.

J is TRBJ1-2 and V is TRBV9, with a possible D match to TRBD1 (5 bases). Germline-derived CDR1 and CDR2 are SGDLS and YYNGEE. The CDR3 extends over 16 amino acids. Trimming pared 4 bases from V and 4 bases from J, leaving 20 bases between. The CDR3 sequence is CASSPGAPRSGYGYTF. CDR3 nucleotide sequence: TGTGCCAGCAGCCCCGGGGCTCCCCGATCGGGCTATGGCTACACCTTC.

The chain combines TRBV11-3 with TRBJ1-2, with D possibly being TRBD1 (6 bases). Germline values: CDR1 SGHNT, CDR2 YENEEA. The CDR3 length is 16 residues. Trimming took 3 bases from V and 3 from J, leaving 17 bases between them. CDR3 DNA sequence: TGTGCCAGCAGCTTGGAGGGCAGGGGAGCAGACTATGGCTACACCTTC. This codes for CASSLEGRGADYGYTF.

V usage is TRBV5-1 and J usage is TRBJ2-4; D is possibly TRBD1 (5 bases). V was cut by 1 base and J by 2 bases, with 7 bases left in between. This CDR3 has 14 residues. Germline CDR1 and CDR2: SGHRS and YFSETQ. The chain's CDR3 is CASSLSGTKNIQYF. The CDR3 nucleotides are TGCGCCAGCAGCTTGTCAGGGACCAAAAACATTCAGTACTTC.

This chain links TRBV29-1 with TRBJ1-4; D possibly corresponds to TRBD1 (5 bases). Germline V CDR1 and CDR2: SQVTM, ANQGSEA. With 4 bases removed from V and 2 bases from J, the gap between germline ends came to 11 bases. The CDR3 runs 14 residues. The CDR3 DNA sequence: TGCAGCGTTGGAGGGGATCGGACTAATGAAAAACTGTTTTTT. As protein: CSVGGDRTNEKLFF.

This clone was seen a single time. The genes are TRBV10-3 and TRBJ1-2; D is ambiguous. V was cut by 6 bases and J by 4 bases, with 6 bases left in between. Germline V gene sequence: CDR1 ENHRY, CDR2 SYGVKD. CDR3 length equals 11 residues. The CDR3 protein is CAISDGYGYTF. The CDR3 bases are TGTGCCATCAGCGACGGCTATGGCTACACCTTC.

This chain uses TRBV19 with TRBJ2-6; D not resolved. Germline CDR1 LNHDA, CDR2 SQIVND (reference sequence). Trimming took off 4 bases at V and 3 bases at J, with 25 bases between the two ends. The CDR3 has 20 amino acids. CDR3 nucleotides: TGTGCCAGTAGTACCCGGCTTGAAACGTGGTCTCTGTTTGGGGCCAACGTCCTGACTTTC. Protein product: CASSTRLETWSLFGANVLTF.

The CDR3 region is CATARGVNTEAFF. In DNA form, the CDR3 reads TGCGCCACCGCGCGGGGGGTGAACACTGAAGCTTTCTTT. The rearrangement uses TRBV10-1 and TRBJ1-1; D perhaps matches TRBD1 (5 bases). V shed 10 bases and J shed 0 bases, with 12 bases lying between them. The CDR3 contains 13 residues. Per the germline V gene, CDR1 is WNHNN and CDR2 is SYGVQD (reference sequence).

This chain uses TRBV6-5 with TRBJ1-1; D unresolved. Trimming left V 7 bases short and J 1 base short, with 10 bases between. CDR3 length: 13 residues. Germline loops: CDR1 MNHEY, CDR2 SVGAGI. Written as DNA, the CDR3 is TGTGCCAGCACCCGGACGGAGAACACTGAAGCTTTCTTT. It codes for CASTRTENTEAFF.

This chain uses TRBV2 with TRBJ2-5, with D hard to call. Trimming removed 2 bases at V and 1 base at J, with 11 bases between. CDR1 is SNHLY and CDR2 is FYNNEI in the germline V gene. The CDR3 totals 15 residues. The CDR3 coding sequence is TGTGCCAGCAGTGAAAGGTTCAGACCCCAAGAGACCCAGTACTTC. Encoded protein: CASSERFRPQETQYF.

This clone has just one count. The rearrangement joins TRBV6-1 to TRBJ2-7; 9 nucleotides match TRBD2. The length of the CDR3 is 15 residues. Losses at the gene ends were 2 bases for V and 2 bases for J; bases not matched to a gene: 4. Germline CDR1 MNHNS, CDR2 SASEGT. CDR3 loop: CASSELAGGPYEQYF. The DNA of the CDR3 is TGTGCCAGCAGTGAACTTGCGGGGGGGCCCTACGAGCAGTACTTC.

The genes are TRBV4-1 and TRBJ1-5; D remains unclear. The CDR3 covers 14 residues. The germline gives CDR1 MGHRA, CDR2 YSYEKL. V lost 1 base, J lost 3 bases, and 7 bases lay in between. The CDR3 DNA follows: TGCGCCAGCAGCCAAGCCAGCTCCAATCAGCCCCAGCATTTT. Translated: CASSQASSNQPQHF.

V usage is TRBV6-1 and J usage is TRBJ2-5; D ambiguous. CDR3 length: 14 residues. V lost 2 bases to trimming and J lost 2 bases, with 9 bases between them. Germline V gives CDR1 MNHNS, CDR2 SASEGT. As DNA, the CDR3 is TGTGCCAGCAGTGAATCAGGCGGACAAGAGACCCAGTACTTC. The encoded protein is CASSESGGQETQYF.

For the CDR3, the DNA is TGTGCCAGCAGCTTAGTCGGCGGATACAATCAGCCCCAGCATTTT. This encodes CASSLVGGYNQPQHF. The chain couples TRBV7-8 to TRBJ1-5; D not resolved. Germline-derived CDR1 and CDR2 are SGHVS and FQNEAQ. The CDR3 is 15 amino acids. Trimming stripped 1 base from V and 3 bases from J, with 10 bases between.

This chain links TRBV19 with TRBJ1-2; no firm D call. Trimming left V 11 bases short and J 3 bases short, with 10 bases between. Germline CDR1 is LNHDA and CDR2 is SQIVND (reference sequence). This CDR3 contains 11 residues. The DNA for the CDR3 is TGTGCCTCGATGGGGTACTATGGCTACACCTTC. Its protein is CASMGYYGYTF.

The V and J genes are TRBV11-3 and TRBJ2-7; no reliable D call. Germline loops: CDR1 SGHNT, CDR2 YENEEA. Trimming left V 4 bases short and J 0 bases short, with 4 bases between. The CDR3 extends over 12 amino acids. The CDR3 coding sequence is TGTGCCAGCAGCTCTAGCTCCTACGAGCAGTACTTC. It is translated as CASSSSSYEQYF. Full variable domain (missing parts from reference TRBV11-3 and TRBJ2-7): EAGVVQSPRYKIIEKKQPVAFWCNPISGHNTLYWYLQNLGQGPELLIRYENEEAVDDSQLPKDRFSAERLKGVDSTLKIQPAELGDSAVYLCASSSSSYEQYFGPGTRLTVT.

The rearrangement joins TRBV18 to TRBJ2-7, with D possibly being TRBD1 (8 bases). V was clipped by 3 bases and J by 2 bases, with 14 bases between them. The CDR3 runs to 15 residues. From germline, CDR1 is KGHSH and CDR2 LQKENI. The CDR3 DNA sequence: TGTGCCAGCTCACCGGGGGGGACAGGAGCCTACGAGCAGTACTTC. It yields the protein CASSPGGTGAYEQYF.

The chain is built from TRBV28 and TRBJ2-4, with D maybe TRBD2 (7 bases). From germline, CDR1 is MDHEN and CDR2 SYDVKM. Deletions cut 3 bases from V and 7 bases from J, with 19 bases between. This CDR3 is built from 16 residues. DNA of the CDR3: TGTGCCAGCAGTTTCGGGGGGCTAATACCCCAGAACATTCAGTACTTC. Amino acids: CASSFGGLIPQNIQYF.

V is TRBV9 and J is TRBJ1-5, with TRBD1 matching over 12 bases. From germline, CDR1 is SGDLS and CDR2 YYNGEE. This CDR3 comprises 15 residues. V lost 4 bases, J lost 6 bases, and 5 bases stayed unmatched. CDR3 nucleotide sequence: TGTGCCAGCAGCCCGGGACAGGGGGCCTTTCAGCCCCAGCATTTT. Protein product: CASSPGQGAFQPQHF.

This chain connects TRBV30 to TRBJ2-5; D may be TRBD2 (6 bases). The J call may not be correct, given that the DNA end is closer to TRBJ2-7. The CDR3 extends over 13 amino acids. The germline V gene has CDR1 GTSNPN and CDR2 SVGIG (reference sequence). As DNA, the CDR3 is TGTGCCTGGAGTAGGGACTCCTCCTACGAGCAGTACTTC. It yields the protein CAWSRDSSYEQYF.

This clone was observed once. J is TRBJ1-5 and V is TRBV6-1, with no clear D. The CDR3 extends over 13 amino acids. V was clipped by 6 bases and J by 4 bases, with 10 bases between them. Germline CDR1 reads MNHNS; CDR2 reads SASEGT. The CDR3 DNA sequence: TGTGCCAGCAGCCAACCGGGGAATCAGCCCCAGCATTTT. Residues: CASSQPGNQPQHF.

The chain links TRBV19 to TRBJ2-3; TRBD2 aligns across 8 bases. The germline V gene encodes CDR1 LNHDA and CDR2 SQIVND (reference sequence). This CDR3 has 18 amino acids. V shed 6 bases and J 0 bases; nucleotides not matched to a gene: 14. The CDR3 DNA reads as TGTGCCAGTAGATCTCGGGGGGGCGGGGGCCTTAGCACAGATACGCAGTATTTT. This encodes CASRSRGGGGLSTDTQYF.

The table lists this clone with a count of one. The rearrangement joins TRBV7-6 to TRBJ1-2; D gene uncertain. The CDR3 covers 13 residues. In germline, CDR1 is SGHVS, CDR2 FNYEAQ. V lost 1 base to trimming and J lost 1 base, with 4 bases between them. The CDR3 here is CASSLGDNYGYTF. CDR3 coding DNA: TGTGCCAGCAGCTTAGGGGATAACTATGGCTACACCTTC.

The chain is built from TRBV4-1 and TRBJ2-7; 9 bases are shared with TRBD2. Germline assignment: CDR1 MGHRA and CDR2 YSYEKL. There are 14 residues in the CDR3. The J segment lost 1 base and the V segment lost 5 bases, leaving 3 bases of the junction unmatched. CDR3 DNA: TGCGCCAGCAGCGATAGCGGGGGTTCCTACGAGCAGTACTTC. It is translated as CASSDSGGSYEQYF.

The chain carries TRBV4-3 and TRBJ2-5, with TRBD2 identical over 7 bases. Germline V gives CDR1 LGHNA, CDR2 YSLEER. The CDR3 extends over 15 amino acids. With 1 base clipped from V and 5 bases from J, the junction kept 7 bases outside the gene matches. The CDR3 protein is CASSQGGGAGETQYF. DNA of the CDR3: TGCGCCAGCAGCCAAGGGGGAGGGGCGGGGGAGACCCAGTACTTC.

CDR3 loop: CASSSAVAGNGYTF. Written as DNA, the CDR3 is TGCGCCAGCAGCTCCGCCGTTGCAGGGAATGGCTACACCTTC. The chain recombines TRBV5-1 with TRBJ1-2, with a tentative D call TRBD1 (5 bases). CDR1 SGHRS and CDR2 YFSETQ come from the germline V gene. Trimming took 3 bases from V and 6 from J, leaving 15 bases between them. The CDR3 length is 14 residues.

J is TRBJ1-2 and V is TRBV2, with 8 bases matching TRBD1. V trimming: 0 bases; J trimming: 4 bases; junction bases outside the gene matches: 4. Germline V gene lookup returns CDR1 SNHLY and CDR2 FYNNEI. CDR3 size: 15 residues. The CDR3 region is CASSEAMDRAYGYTF. Here the CDR3 DNA reads TGTGCCAGCAGTGAAGCGATGGACAGGGCCTATGGCTACACCTTC.

This rearrangement joins TRBV6-5 to TRBJ1-2, with D uncertain. Germline V gives CDR1 MNHEY, CDR2 SVGAGI. V was clipped by 2 bases and J by 4 bases, with 11 bases between them. The CDR3 has 14 amino acids. The CDR3 reads CASSYRREAYGYTF. CDR3 nucleotides: TGTGCCAGCAGTTACCGGAGGGAAGCCTATGGCTACACCTTC.

Of note for this clone: One base away lies a much larger clone, so this may be a sequencing read error. The rearrangement links TRBV13 to TRBJ2-1; the D is unclear. The ends were cut back, 5 bases at V and 5 bases at J, with 4 bases in the middle. Germline assignment: CDR1 PRHDT and CDR2 FYEKMQ (reference sequence). CDR3 length: 11 amino acids. The CDR3 DNA reads TGTGCCAGCAGCCTTAACAATGAGCAGTTCTTC. It encodes CASSLNNEQFF.